This T cell receptor beta chain was profiled in a study of cytomegalovirus exposure and HLA in healthy donors. Comment on this clone: Its antigen is currently unknown.

Study-wide results and limits: Cytomegalovirus status was reportedly diagnosed by the classifier with high sensitivity and specificity. Specificity for CMV antigens was confirmed in vitro for a few of the CMV-associated chains. TCR clusters originating in the first cohort tended to co-occur in the approximately 120 validation repertoires, according to a later analysis. Listed as cytomegalovirus-associated were roughly 180 TCR beta chains.

The ends lost 4 bases at V and 0 bases at J; junction bases unmatched: 3. This CDR3 spans 15 amino acids. Germline V gives CDR1 SGHNT, CDR2 YYREEE (reference sequence). The assay was immunoSEQ multiplex PCR, and TCRdb's table has in-frame clones only and misses some. The sample has around 130,000 clones, 85% to 90% seen once. The sequence was collected from a man between 25 and 39 years old in good health and CMV-seronegative. The material sequenced was PBMCs. This chain links TRBV5-4 with TRBJ2-7, with TRBD1 matching over 11 bases. The CDR3, as DNA: TGTGCCAGCAGCGTGGACAGGGGGCCCTCCTACGAGCAGTACTTC. Translating it yields CASSVDRGPSYEQYF.